This TCR beta chain is from a study of cytomegalovirus exposure and HLA in healthy donors. Study-wide background: Earlier, about 180 million T cells were analyzed, and approximately 110 million unique TCR beta sequences were found among them. An early release of data contained about 85 million unique TCRs, which came from HLA-typed donors.

Vbeta (60) and Jbeta (13) primers were used in the PCR. Produced via immunoSEQ multiplex PCR; TCRdb's table is partial and in-frame only. The repertoire has fewer than 250,000 clones, over 60% of them found once; the top ten carry more than 4%. V lost 4 bases, J lost 2 bases, and 13 bases stayed unmatched. Germline V gene data show CDR1 as LGHNA and CDR2 as YSLEER. This CDR3 region has 18 residues. The sequence derives from a man younger than 40 in good health and CMV-seropositive. Sequencing was performed on PBMCs. This rearrangement joins TRBV4-3 to TRBJ2-7; TRBD2 aligns across 11 bases. CDR3 coding DNA: TGCGCCAGCAGCCTGAACATCGGGACTAGCGGTACGCCCTACGAGCAGTACTTC. It encodes CASSLNIGTSGTPYEQYF.